Below are 30 T cell receptor beta chains sequenced from a single sample in a study of blood T cell repertoires in COVID-19. Sequenced by immunoSEQ multiplex PCR; TCRdb stores in-frame clones only, minus some. The sample has roughly 250,000 clones, about 85% seen once. The sequenced sample was peripheral blood. Source of these receptors: a man aged 35-49 years with acute or convalescent COVID-19.

The sample holds one count of this clone. The chain combines TRBV7-2 with TRBJ2-2, with 8 positions matching TRBD2. The trim removed 5 bases at V and 2 bases at J, leaving 7 bases unmatched. This CDR3 contains 16 residues. CDR1 is SGHTA and CDR2 is FQGNSA in the germline V gene. CDR3 protein: CASSRFGGANTGELFF. The CDR3 nucleotides are TGTGCCAGCAGCCGCTTCGGGGGGGCAAACACCGGGGAGCTGTTTTTT.

The chain carries TRBV5-4 and TRBJ2-1, with TRBD2 matching 11 bases. V dropped 2 bases and J dropped 6; count of bases not matched to a gene: 4. The CDR3 is made up of 15 amino acids. Germline CDR1 is SGHNT and CDR2 is YYREEE (reference sequence). CDR3 sequence: CASSFSGGARNEQFF. The CDR3 nucleotides read TGTGCCAGCAGCTTTAGCGGGGGGGCTCGCAATGAGCAGTTCTTC.

This clone appeared once. The chain couples TRBV5-6 to TRBJ2-2; TRBD2 might be the D (5 bases). Germline V lookup: CDR1 SGHDT, CDR2 YYEEEE. This CDR3 is built from 14 residues. The V and J ends lost 5 bases and 4 bases respectively, with 12 bases between them. The CDR3 sequence: CASRSRGLTGELFF. As DNA, the CDR3 is TGTGCCAGCAGGTCCAGAGGGCTCACCGGGGAGCTGTTTTTT.

CDR3 residues: CASSSLGTGGYEQYF. CDR3 DNA sequence: TGTGCCAGCAGCTCCCTCGGGACAGGGGGCTACGAGCAGTACTTC. The gene calls are TRBV7-8 and TRBJ2-7; 11 positions match TRBD1. The ends lost 4 bases at V and 3 bases at J; junction bases unmatched: 5. The CDR3 has 15 residues. Germline V gene data show CDR1 as SGHVS and CDR2 as FQNEAQ.

The chain uses TRBV28 and TRBJ1-5; D not resolved. The length of the CDR3 is 15 residues. V was shortened by 7 bases and J by 4 bases, with 17 bases between the two germline ends. Germline V CDR1 and CDR2: MDHEN, SYDVKM. The CDR3 DNA reads as TGTGCCAGCACCATGATCGGAGCTCCGAATCAGCCCCAGCATTTT. Translation gives CASTMIGAPNQPQHF.

The chain has TRBV6-2 or TRBV6-3 and TRBJ2-1, with TRBD2 matching 12 bases. This CDR3 has 17 residues. V lost 4 bases, J lost 3 bases, and 7 bases stayed unmatched. Germline CDR1 and CDR2: MNHEY and SVGEGT. The CDR3 sequence is CASSSRLAGDFYNEQFF. CDR3 DNA: TGTGCCAGCAGTTCGAGACTAGCGGGGGATTTCTACAATGAGCAGTTCTTC.

The sample holds one count of this clone. The chain uses TRBV6-5 and TRBJ1-1, with D possibly being TRBD1 (6 bases). Germline CDR1 MNHEY, CDR2 SVGAGI. The V end was cut by 7 bases, the J end by 5 bases, with 11 bases between. The CDR3 has 12 residues. The CDR3 loop is CASTLGQTEAFF. CDR3 coding DNA: TGTGCCAGCACCCTAGGACAGACTGAAGCTTTCTTT.

The chain carries TRBV7-8 and TRBJ1-3; D remains ambiguous. With 6 bases removed from V and 6 bases from J, the gap between germline ends came to 21 bases. The CDR3 consists of 16 residues. Germline CDR1 is SGHVS and CDR2 is FQNEAQ. The CDR3: CASSTFSAGVVNTIYF. CDR3 nucleotides: TGTGCCAGCAGTACCTTCAGCGCGGGTGTGGTAAACACCATATATTTT. Filled out from reference TRBV7-8 and TRBJ1-3, the complete variable domain reads GAGVSQSPRYKVAKRGQDVALRCDPISGHVSLFWYQQALGQGPEFLTYFQNEAQLDKSGLPSDRFFAERPEGSVSTLKIQRTQQEDSAVYLCASSTFSAGVVNTIYFGEGSWLTVV.

The CDR3 bases are TGTGCCAGAAGCCTCAAACGCGACATAGCTCCGGGAGGCACTGAAGCTTTCTTT. Its translation is CARSLKRDIAPGGTEAFF. This rearrangement joins TRBV5-3 to TRBJ1-1; D uncertain. Being an ORF, TRBV5-3 has a function that is uncertain. V was clipped by 4 bases and J by 4 bases, with 26 bases between them. There are 18 residues in the CDR3.

This rearrangement joins TRBV3-1 (or the pseudogene TRBV3-2) to TRBJ2-5; 15 nucleotides agree with TRBD2. Germline V gives CDR1 LGHDT, CDR2 YNNKEL (reference sequence). J gave up 5 bases and V 4 bases, and 5 bases lay outside the gene matches. There are 16 residues in the CDR3. CDR3: CASSPGGLAGGETQYF. The CDR3 nucleotides read TGTGCCAGCAGCCCGGGCGGACTAGCGGGGGGGGAGACCCAGTACTTC.

This clone was seen once. The CDR3, as DNA: TGTGCCAGCAGTTTAGCGGGGGGGGCTGAGCAGTTCTTC. Protein: CASSLAGGAEQFF. The chain uses TRBV28 and TRBJ2-1; TRBD2 matches 9 bases. V shed 2 bases and J 9 bases; nucleotides not matched to a gene: 2. CDR1 and CDR2 from the germline V gene are MDHEN and SYDVKM. This CDR3 region has 13 residues.

This chain links TRBV6-6 with TRBJ1-5; D may be TRBD1 (6 bases). The germline V gene encodes CDR1 MNHNY and CDR2 SVGAGI (reference sequence). V lost 6 bases to trimming and J lost 5 bases, with 20 bases between them. The CDR3 spans 16 residues. The CDR3 spells CASSAYIGQRDQPQHF. In DNA, the CDR3 is TGTGCCAGCAGCGCATATATCGGACAGAGGGATCAGCCCCAGCATTTT.

The CDR3 region has the DNA TGTGCCAGCAGTTTACGGAGCGACGCTAGCACAGATACGCAGTATTTT. Its translation: CASSLRSDASTDTQYF. The chain uses TRBV27 and TRBJ2-3; D remains ambiguous. V gave up 2 bases and J gave up 0 bases, with 12 bases separating them. Germline V gene sequence: CDR1 MNHEY, CDR2 SMNVEV (reference sequence). The CDR3 extends over 16 amino acids.

This chain joins TRBV28 and TRBJ1-1, with a possible D match to TRBD1 (5 bases). This CDR3 has 12 residues. V gave up 10 bases and J gave up 6 bases, with 15 bases separating them. Per the germline V gene, CDR1 is MDHEN and CDR2 is SYDVKM. CDR3 in DNA: TGTGCCACCGAGCAGGGCCTTTCTGAAGCTTTCTTT. It is translated as CATEQGLSEAFF.

The V and J genes are TRBV19 and TRBJ2-3, with D possibly being TRBD2 (5 bases). Trimming took 10 bases from V and 6 from J, leaving 20 bases between them. The germline V gene encodes CDR1 LNHDA and CDR2 SQIVND (reference sequence). This CDR3 is 14 amino acids long. CDR3 sequence: CATRVGSSLDTQYF. CDR3 nucleotide sequence: TGTGCCACCCGGGTAGGGAGCTCGCTGGATACGCAGTATTTT.

This clone was found a few times. The rearrangement uses TRBV29-1 and TRBJ1-1; D call uncertain. Germline V lookup: CDR1 SQVTM, CDR2 ANQGSEA. The V end was cut by 4 bases, the J end by 4 bases, with 19 bases between. This CDR3 region has 15 residues. This CDR3 reads CSVGKRPGGVTEAFF. The CDR3 DNA sequence: TGCAGCGTTGGTAAGCGGCCGGGTGGGGTCACTGAAGCTTTCTTT.

V and J are TRBV24-1 and TRBJ2-7; perhaps TRBD2 as D (5 bases). This CDR3 contains 14 residues. The germline V and J ends were trimmed by 1 base and 7 bases, with 13 bases remaining between them. The germline gives CDR1 KGHDR, CDR2 SFDVKD. CDR3 region: CATSDFNGVGEQYF. CDR3 in DNA: TGTGCCACCAGTGATTTCAACGGGGTAGGGGAGCAGTACTTC.

This chain uses TRBV7-2 with TRBJ2-7; 8 nucleotides agree with TRBD1. CDR1 and CDR2 (germline): SGHTA, FQGNSA. This CDR3 has 14 residues. V trimming: 3 bases; J trimming: 2 bases; junction bases outside the gene matches: 3. CDR3 region: CASSLGTGTYEQYF. CDR3 DNA sequence: TGTGCCAGCAGCTTGGGGACAGGTACCTACGAGCAGTACTTC.

This clone was found a few times. The junction shows a germline mismatch at one end, possibly a read error. V gene TRBV7-7 combines with J gene TRBJ1-3; D gene unclear. The CDR3 loop spans 15 amino acids. Per the germline V gene, CDR1 is SSHAT and CDR2 is FNYEAQ (reference sequence). The CDR3 DNA follows: TGTGCTAGCAGCTTAAGCCCCGTACCCGGAAACACCATATATTTT. Its translation: CASSLSPVPGNTIYF.

The chain employs TRBV27 and TRBJ2-7; D remains ambiguous. CDR1 and CDR2 from the germline V gene are MNHEY and SMNVEV (reference sequence). Between the trimmed V and J ends, which lost 0 bases and 7 bases, there was a span of 13 bases. This CDR3 region has 14 residues. The CDR3 DNA is TGTGCCAGCAGTTTATCGTTCGGGTTCGTGGAGCAGTACTTC. This codes for CASSLSFGFVEQYF.

This clone has only a few counts. The chain uses TRBV11-3 and TRBJ2-2, with a weak D call TRBD1 (6 bases). CDR3 length: 13 amino acids. The V end lost 6 bases, the J end lost 1 base, and 6 bases lay between the germline ends. CDR1 and CDR2 from the germline V gene are SGHNT and YENEEA. Written as DNA, the CDR3 is TGTGCCAGCAGACAGGGGAACACCGGGGAGCTGTTTTTT. Translated, it gives CASRQGNTGELFF.

This clone is a singleton in its sample. This sequence joins TRBV5-6 and TRBJ2-4; D perhaps matches TRBD1 (6 bases). V was clipped by 6 bases and J by 1 base, with 14 bases between them. The CDR3 has 15 amino acids. Per germline, CDR1 SGHDT and CDR2 YYEEEE. Written as DNA, the CDR3 is TGTGCCAGCACCTCCAGGGGATGGGCCAAAAACATTCAGTACTTC. This sequence encodes CASTSRGWAKNIQYF.

J is TRBJ2-5 and V is TRBV9; 12 bases match TRBD1. The V gene end was trimmed by 0 bases and the J gene end by 1 base; junction bases not matched to a gene: 7. Germline V lookup: CDR1 SGDLS, CDR2 YYNGEE. This CDR3 has 18 amino acids. Here the CDR3 DNA reads TGTGCCAGCAGCGTAGTGGGACAGGGGGCTGGATCCCAAGAGACCCAGTACTTC. It specifies CASSVVGQGAGSQETQYF.

This chain uses TRBV7-2 with TRBJ2-5; no clear D gene. Germline values: CDR1 SGHTA, CDR2 FQGNSA. Trimming took off 3 bases at V and 4 bases at J, with 15 bases between the two ends. This CDR3 contains 15 residues. The CDR3 reads CASSFSALPTETQYF. The CDR3 nucleotides read TGTGCCAGCAGCTTCTCGGCACTACCGACAGAGACCCAGTACTTC.

This clone appeared once. This sequence joins TRBV13 and TRBJ2-5; D possibly uses TRBD1 or TRBD2 (6 bases each). The CDR3 covers 14 residues. CDR1 is PRHDT, CDR2 FYEKMQ, per germline (reference sequence). Trimming removed 4 bases from V and 3 bases from J, with 12 bases in between. The CDR3 reads CASSSGEVEETQYF. CDR3 in DNA: TGTGCCAGCAGCTCAGGGGAGGTAGAAGAGACCCAGTACTTC.

This chain connects TRBV6-6 to TRBJ2-7, with D possibly being TRBD2 (5 bases). V was pared by 9 bases and J by 0 bases, with 6 bases between. Germline loops: CDR1 MNHNY, CDR2 SVGAGI (reference sequence). The CDR3 runs to 11 residues. DNA for the CDR3: TGTGCCAGTACTAGCTCCTACGAGCAGTACTTC. This sequence encodes CASTSSYEQYF.

The gene calls are TRBV24-1 and TRBJ1-2; 10 nucleotides match TRBD1. CDR1 is KGHDR and CDR2 is SFDVKD in the germline V gene. The junction had 3 bases not matched to a gene; V was cut back by 4 bases and J by 5 bases. The CDR3 spans 14 residues. The CDR3 region has the DNA TGTGCCACCAGTGACACGGACAGGGGGTATGGCTACACCTTC. Translation: CATSDTDRGYGYTF.

V gene TRBV6-6 combines with J gene TRBJ1-1; D is possibly TRBD1 (5 bases). The germline V and J ends were trimmed by 8 bases and 0 bases, with 13 bases remaining between them. Per the germline V gene, CDR1 is MNHNY and CDR2 is SVGAGI (reference sequence). CDR3 length: 14 amino acids. Written as DNA, the CDR3 is TGTGCCAGCGAAACGACAGATTTGAACACTGAAGCTTTCTTT. This gives the protein CASETTDLNTEAFF.

The rearrangement joins TRBV7-6 to TRBJ2-2; D may be TRBD1 (5 bases). Germline V gene data show CDR1 as SGHVS and CDR2 as FNYEAQ. V lost 1 base to trimming and J lost 4 bases, with 16 bases between them. The CDR3 contains 17 residues. The CDR3 bases are TGTGCCAGCAGCTTAGGATCGTGGGGCGCTGGCACCGGGGAGCTGTTTTTT. Translating it yields CASSLGSWGAGTGELFF.

The table lists this clone with many counts. The rearrangement links TRBV18 to TRBJ2-7; perhaps TRBD1 as D (6 bases). Germline V gene sequence: CDR1 KGHSH, CDR2 LQKENI. This CDR3 is built from 18 residues. V was pared by 0 bases and J by 3 bases, with 21 bases between. The CDR3 nucleotides read TGTGCCAGCTCACCACCAGATGACAGGAGGAGTGGCTTCTACGAGCAGTACTTC. Its translation is CASSPPDDRRSGFYEQYF. Combining the CDR3 with reference TRBV18 and TRBJ2-7 gives the whole variable domain NAGVMQNPRHLVRRRGQEARLRCSPMKGHSHVYWYRQLPEEGLKFMVYLQKENIIDESGMPKERFSAEFPKEGPSILRIQQVVRGDSAAYFCASSPPDDRRSGFYEQYFGPGTRLTVT.